This TCR beta chain emerged from a study of human CD4 T cells and Enterobacteriaceae. All CD4+ cells other than CD45RA+CCR7+CD95- naive cells were sorted as memory, over 95% pure. Study results and caveats: Ex vivo, broadly cross-reactive clonotypes appeared more expanded than specific ones. Matching to same-donor CFSE-low cultures alone inferred ex vivo clonotype reactivity.

This clone appeared once. What it binds is not known. TCRdb's table, derived via immunoSEQ multiplex PCR, lists solely in-frame clones and lacks some. The sample yields some 29,000 clones, about 80% seen once. The clonotype was recovered from a human donor in good health. The sample was memory CD4+ T cells from blood.

The CDR3 sequence is CASSTGTDNEQYF. The CDR3 DNA reads as TGTGCCAGCAGCACCGGGACGGACAACGAGCAGTACTTC. V is TRBV7-8 and J is TRBJ2-7; D assignment may be TRBD1 or TRBD2 (5 bases each). Germline V gene sequence: CDR1 SGHVS, CDR2 FQNEAQ. This CDR3 has 13 amino acids. Trimming stripped 5 bases from V and 5 bases from J, with 13 bases between.